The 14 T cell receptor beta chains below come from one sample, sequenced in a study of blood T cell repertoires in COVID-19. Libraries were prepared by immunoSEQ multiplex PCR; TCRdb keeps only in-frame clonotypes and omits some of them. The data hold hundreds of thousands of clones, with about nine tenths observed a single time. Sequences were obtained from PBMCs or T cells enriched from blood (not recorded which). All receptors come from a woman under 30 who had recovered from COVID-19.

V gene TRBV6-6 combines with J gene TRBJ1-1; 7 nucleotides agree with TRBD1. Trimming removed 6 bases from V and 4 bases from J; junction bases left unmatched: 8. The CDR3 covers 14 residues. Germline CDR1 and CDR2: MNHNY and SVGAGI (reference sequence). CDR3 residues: CASRMRRQGTEAFF. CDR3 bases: TGTGCCAGCAGAATGAGGCGACAGGGCACTGAAGCTTTCTTT.

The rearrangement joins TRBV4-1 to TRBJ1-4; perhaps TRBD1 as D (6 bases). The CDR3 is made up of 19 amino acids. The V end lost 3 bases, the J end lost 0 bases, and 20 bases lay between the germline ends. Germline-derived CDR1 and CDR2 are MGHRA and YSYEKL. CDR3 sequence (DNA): TGCGCCAGCAGCCACGCTGCCTCCGGTCGACAGGCAACTAATGAAAAACTGTTTTTT. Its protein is CASSHAASGRQATNEKLFF.

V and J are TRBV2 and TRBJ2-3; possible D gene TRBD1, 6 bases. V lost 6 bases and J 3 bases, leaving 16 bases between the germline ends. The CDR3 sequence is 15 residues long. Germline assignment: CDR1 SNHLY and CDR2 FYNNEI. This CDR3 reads CASSRLRQGTDTQYF. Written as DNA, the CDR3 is TGTGCCAGCAGCCGGCTAAGGCAGGGGACAGATACGCAGTATTTT. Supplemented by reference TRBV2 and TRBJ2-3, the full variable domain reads EPEVTQTPSHQVTQMGQEVILRCVPISNHLYFYWYRQILGQKVEFLVSFYNNEISEKSEIFDDQFSVERPDGSNFTLKIRSTKLEDSAMYFCASSRLRQGTDTQYFGPGTRLTVL.

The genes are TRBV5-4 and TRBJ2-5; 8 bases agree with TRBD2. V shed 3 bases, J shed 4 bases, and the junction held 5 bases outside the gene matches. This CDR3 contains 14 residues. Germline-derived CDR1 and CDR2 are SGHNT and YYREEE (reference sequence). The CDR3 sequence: CASSWGAGGETQYF. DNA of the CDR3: TGTGCCAGCAGCTGGGGTGCGGGGGGAGAGACCCAGTACTTC.

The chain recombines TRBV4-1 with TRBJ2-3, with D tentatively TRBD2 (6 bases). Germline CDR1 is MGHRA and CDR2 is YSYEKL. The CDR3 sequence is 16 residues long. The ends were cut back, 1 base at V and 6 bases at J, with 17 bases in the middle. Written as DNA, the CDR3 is TGCGCCAGCAGCCAAGTTTTAACGGGAGACTTGGATACGCAGTATTTT. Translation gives CASSQVLTGDLDTQYF.

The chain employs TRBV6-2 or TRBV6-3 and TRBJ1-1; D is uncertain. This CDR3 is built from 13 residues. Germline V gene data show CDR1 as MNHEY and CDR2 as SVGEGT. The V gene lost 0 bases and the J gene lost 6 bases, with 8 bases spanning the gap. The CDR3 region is CASSYSSGPEAFF. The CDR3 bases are TGTGCCAGCAGTTACTCGAGCGGGCCTGAAGCTTTCTTT.

The CDR3 reads CASSPREVVYEQYF. The CDR3 DNA sequence: TGTGCCAGCAGCCCGAGGGAGGTAGTCTACGAGCAGTACTTC. The chain recombines TRBV7-2 with TRBJ2-7, with D maybe TRBD2 (6 bases). V lost 5 bases, J lost 3 bases, and 14 bases lay in between. The CDR3 extends over 14 amino acids. From germline, CDR1 is SGHTA and CDR2 FQGNSA.

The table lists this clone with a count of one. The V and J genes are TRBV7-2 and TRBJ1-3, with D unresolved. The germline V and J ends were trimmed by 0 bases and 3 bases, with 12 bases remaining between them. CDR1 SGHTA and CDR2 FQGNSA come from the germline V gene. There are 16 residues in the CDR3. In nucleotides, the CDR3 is TGTGCCAGCAGCTTAGCGGCGGGTCTAGGTGGAAACACCATATATTTT. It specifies CASSLAAGLGGNTIYF.

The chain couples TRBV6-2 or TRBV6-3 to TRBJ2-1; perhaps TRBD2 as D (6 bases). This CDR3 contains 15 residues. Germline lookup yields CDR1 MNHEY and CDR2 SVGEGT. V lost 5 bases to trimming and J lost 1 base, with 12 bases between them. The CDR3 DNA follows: TGTGCCAGCAGTCAACGGGACTGGTCCTACAATGAGCAGTTCTTC. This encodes CASSQRDWSYNEQFF.

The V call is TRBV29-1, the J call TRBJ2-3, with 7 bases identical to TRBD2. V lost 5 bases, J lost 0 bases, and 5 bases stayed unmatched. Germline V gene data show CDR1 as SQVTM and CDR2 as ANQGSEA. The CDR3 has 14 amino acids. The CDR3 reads CSVSGDFSTDTQYF. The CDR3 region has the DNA TGCAGCGTTAGCGGGGATTTTAGCACAGATACGCAGTATTTT.

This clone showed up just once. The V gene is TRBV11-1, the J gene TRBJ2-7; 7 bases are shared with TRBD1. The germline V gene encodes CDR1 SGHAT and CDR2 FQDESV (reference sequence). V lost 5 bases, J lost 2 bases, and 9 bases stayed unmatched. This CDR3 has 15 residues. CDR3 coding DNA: TGTGCCAGCAGCCGATCGCGTCAGGGGGCCTACGAGCAGTACTTC. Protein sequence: CASSRSRQGAYEQYF.

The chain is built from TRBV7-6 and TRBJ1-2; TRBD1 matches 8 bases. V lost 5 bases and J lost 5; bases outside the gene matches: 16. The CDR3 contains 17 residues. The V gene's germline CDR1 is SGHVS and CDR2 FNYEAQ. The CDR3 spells CASSQTGTGIYGYGYTF. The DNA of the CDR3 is TGTGCCAGCAGCCAAACCGGGACAGGCATTTATGGTTATGGCTACACCTTC.

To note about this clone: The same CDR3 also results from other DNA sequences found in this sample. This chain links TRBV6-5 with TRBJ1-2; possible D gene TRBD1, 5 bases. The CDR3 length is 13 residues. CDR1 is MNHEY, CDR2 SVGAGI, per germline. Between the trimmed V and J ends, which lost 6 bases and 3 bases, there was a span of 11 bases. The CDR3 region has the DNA TGTGCCAGCAGGACCGGGGGAGACTATGGCTACACCTTC. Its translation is CASRTGGDYGYTF.

CDR3 bases: TGTGCCAGCAGTGATTATGACAGTGCCCTTAACTATGGCTACACCTTC. Translation gives CASSDYDSALNYGYTF. J is TRBJ1-2 and V is TRBV6-1, with D tentatively TRBD1 (5 bases). The CDR3 covers 16 residues. V was pared by 3 bases and J by 1 base, with 15 bases between. Germline values: CDR1 MNHNS, CDR2 SASEGT.